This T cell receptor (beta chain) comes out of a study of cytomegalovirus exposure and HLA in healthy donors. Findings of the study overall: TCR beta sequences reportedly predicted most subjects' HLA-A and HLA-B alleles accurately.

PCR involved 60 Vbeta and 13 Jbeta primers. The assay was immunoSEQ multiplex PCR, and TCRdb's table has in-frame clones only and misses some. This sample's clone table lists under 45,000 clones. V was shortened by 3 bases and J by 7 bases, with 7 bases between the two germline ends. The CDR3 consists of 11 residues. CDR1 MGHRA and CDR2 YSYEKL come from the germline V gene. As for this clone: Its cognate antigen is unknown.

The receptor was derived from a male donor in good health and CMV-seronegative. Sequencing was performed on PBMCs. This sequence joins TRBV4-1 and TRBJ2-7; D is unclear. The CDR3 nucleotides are TGCGCCAGCAGCCAGGGCCTTGAGCAGTACTTC. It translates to CASSQGLEQYF.